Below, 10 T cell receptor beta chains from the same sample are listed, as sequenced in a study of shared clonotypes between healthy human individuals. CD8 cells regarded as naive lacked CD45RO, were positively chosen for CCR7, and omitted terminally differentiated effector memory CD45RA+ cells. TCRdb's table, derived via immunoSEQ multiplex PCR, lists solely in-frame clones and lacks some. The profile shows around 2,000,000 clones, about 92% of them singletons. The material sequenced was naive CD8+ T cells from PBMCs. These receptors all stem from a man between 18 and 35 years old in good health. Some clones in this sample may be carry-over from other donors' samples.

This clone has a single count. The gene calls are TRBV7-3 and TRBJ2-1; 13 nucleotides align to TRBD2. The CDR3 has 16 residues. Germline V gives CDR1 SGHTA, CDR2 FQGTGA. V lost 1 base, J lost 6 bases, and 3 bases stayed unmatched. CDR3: CASSLRGTSGTNEQFF. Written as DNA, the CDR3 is TGTGCCAGCAGCTTAAGAGGGACTAGCGGGACCAATGAGCAGTTCTTC.

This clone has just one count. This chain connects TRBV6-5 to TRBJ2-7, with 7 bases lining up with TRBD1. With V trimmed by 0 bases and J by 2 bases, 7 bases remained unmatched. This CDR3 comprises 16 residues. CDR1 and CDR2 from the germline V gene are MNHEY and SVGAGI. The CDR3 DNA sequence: TGTGCCAGCAGTTACTCGCACAGGGGAAGGACCTACGAGCAGTACTTC. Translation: CASSYSHRGRTYEQYF.

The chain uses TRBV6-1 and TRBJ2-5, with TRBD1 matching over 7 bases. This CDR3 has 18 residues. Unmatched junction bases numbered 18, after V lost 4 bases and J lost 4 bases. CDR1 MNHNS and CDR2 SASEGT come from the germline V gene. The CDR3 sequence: CASSGPGPSPSGGETQYF. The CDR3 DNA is TGTGCCAGCAGTGGCCCGGGACCCTCACCGTCAGGGGGAGAGACCCAGTACTTC.

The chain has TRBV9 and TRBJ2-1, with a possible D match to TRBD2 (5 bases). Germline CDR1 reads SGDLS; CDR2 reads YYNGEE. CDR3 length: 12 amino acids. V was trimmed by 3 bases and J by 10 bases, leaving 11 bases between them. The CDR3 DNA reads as TGTGCCAGCAGCGCGGCGGGTAAGGAGCAGTTCTTC. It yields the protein CASSAAGKEQFF.

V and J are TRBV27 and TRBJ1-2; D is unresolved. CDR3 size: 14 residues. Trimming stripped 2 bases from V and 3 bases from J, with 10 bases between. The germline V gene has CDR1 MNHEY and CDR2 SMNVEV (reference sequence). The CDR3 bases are TGTGCCAGCAGTTTAGTGGGCCCCCACTATGGCTACACCTTC. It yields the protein CASSLVGPHYGYTF.

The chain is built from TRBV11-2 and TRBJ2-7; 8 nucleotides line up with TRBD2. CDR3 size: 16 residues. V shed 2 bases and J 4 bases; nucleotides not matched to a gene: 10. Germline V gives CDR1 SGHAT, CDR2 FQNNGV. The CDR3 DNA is TGTGCCAGCAGCTTACCCCGGGGGGGAGGAGCGTACGAGCAGTACTTC. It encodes CASSLPRGGGAYEQYF.

CDR3 region: CASSSVGASGSPEQFF. In DNA form, the CDR3 reads TGTGCCAGCAGCTCCGTGGGGGCTAGCGGGAGCCCGGAGCAGTTCTTC. This chain joins TRBV7-9 and TRBJ2-1; 10 bases map to TRBD2. The germline V gene encodes CDR1 SEHNR and CDR2 FQNEAQ (reference sequence). The CDR3 has 16 amino acids. The V and J ends lost 4 bases and 10 bases, in that order; junction bases with no gene match: 13.

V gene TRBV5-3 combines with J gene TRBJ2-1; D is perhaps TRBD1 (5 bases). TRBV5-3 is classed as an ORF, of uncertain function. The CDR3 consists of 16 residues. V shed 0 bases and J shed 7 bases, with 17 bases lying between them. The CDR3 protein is CARSLVPGSRANEQFF. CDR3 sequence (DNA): TGTGCCAGAAGCTTGGTCCCAGGGTCGAGAGCAAATGAGCAGTTCTTC.

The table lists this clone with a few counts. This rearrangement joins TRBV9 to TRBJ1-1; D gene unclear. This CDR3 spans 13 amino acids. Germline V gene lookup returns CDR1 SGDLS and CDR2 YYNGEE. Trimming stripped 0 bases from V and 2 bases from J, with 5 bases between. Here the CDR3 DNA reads TGTGCCAGCAGCGTAGTAGACAACACTGAAGCTTTCTTT. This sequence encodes CASSVVDNTEAFF.

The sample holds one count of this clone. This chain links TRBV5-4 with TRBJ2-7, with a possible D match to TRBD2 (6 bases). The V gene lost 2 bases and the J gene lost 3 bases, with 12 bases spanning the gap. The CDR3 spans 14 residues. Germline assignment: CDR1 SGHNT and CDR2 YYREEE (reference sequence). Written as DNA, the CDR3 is TGTGCCAGCAGCTTTGGGCAGGGAGGCTACGAGCAGTACTTC. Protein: CASSFGQGGYEQYF.